This T cell receptor (beta chain) was obtained from a study of identical twins' blood T cells. General study points: Twins reportedly had markedly more similar V usage than unrelated donors, even among out-of-frame TCRbeta clonotypes.

MiXCR, run by TCRdb on the 5' RACE reads, gives a single entry per CDR3 protein. The sample contains fewer than 450,000 distinct CDR3 sequences, 28% of which appear only once. J gave up 8 bases and V 6 bases, and 13 bases lay outside the gene matches. The CDR3 sequence is 14 residues long. From germline, CDR1 is DFQATT and CDR2 SNEGSKA (reference sequence). Turning to this clonotype: Its antigen is not known.

This sequence originates from a woman aged 18 to 55 in good health. The genes are TRBV20-1 and TRBJ2-1, with TRBD1 matching 7 bases. The sequenced sample consisted of PBMCs. This CDR3 is CSAVPGQLRDEQFF. Here the CDR3 DNA reads TGCAGTGCCGTGCCGGGACAGCTCAGGGATGAGCAGTTCTTC.